This passage covers 21 T cell receptor beta chains from one sample sequenced in a study of regulatory T cells in long-lasting Graves disease. The time point denotes: newly diagnosed GD, antithyroid drugs for less than 3 months. The TCR library was prepared using RNA isolated from PBMCs. The TCR beta library used iRepertoire HTBI primers with Arm-PCR amplification of CDR3. TCRdb reanalysed the multiplex PCR reads using MiXCR and keeps one entry per CDR3 protein. The sample records a few hundred thousand distinct CDR3 sequences, around 15% being singletons. This sample was also put to use in a study of T cells in Graves' hyperthyroidism and ophthalmopathy.

The sample was peripheral blood mononuclear cells (PBMCs), taken at new diagnosis, from a patient treated with antithyroid drugs. Receptors were obtained from a woman aged 45-60 years with Graves disease.

This clonotype was seen ten or more times. The chain combines TRBV7-8 with TRBJ2-2; D is unresolved. This CDR3 comprises 17 residues. The V and J ends lost 1 base and 0 bases respectively, with 12 bases between them. Germline CDR1 SGHVS, CDR2 FQNEAQ. CDR3 sequence (DNA): TGTGCCAGCAGCTTAGTCCCCGGCGGAACGAACACCGGGGAGCTGTTTTTT. Translating gives CASSLVPGGTNTGELFF.

This clonotype was seen repeatedly, ten times or more. The genes are TRBV3-1 and TRBJ2-7, with 7 bases aligning to TRBD2. The CDR3 has 16 residues. CDR1 is LGHDT, CDR2 YNNKEL, per germline (reference sequence). The ends lost 0 bases at V and 4 bases at J; junction bases unmatched: 9. Here the CDR3 reads CASSQDVGGRAYEQYF. In DNA form, the CDR3 reads TGTGCCAGCAGCCAAGACGTCGGAGGGAGGGCGTACGAGCAGTACTTC.

In this sample, this clonotype turned up a few times. The chain employs TRBV7-9 and TRBJ2-3; either TRBD1 or TRBD2 may supply D (6 bases each). Germline V gene data show CDR1 as SEHNR and CDR2 as FQNEAQ (reference sequence). Deletions cut 6 bases from V and 2 bases from J, with 21 bases between. CDR3 length: 17 amino acids. CDR3 protein: CASRPGVAGRNTDTQYF. DNA for the CDR3: TGTGCCAGCAGACCAGGGGTCGCGGGAAGAAACACAGATACGCAGTATTTT.

The chain uses TRBV3-1 and TRBJ2-4, with 11 positions matching TRBD2. Germline V gene data show CDR1 as LGHDT and CDR2 as YNNKEL (reference sequence). CDR3 size: 17 residues. V gave up 1 base and J gave up 5 bases; unmatched junction bases: 7. The CDR3 reads CASSQGPTSGEENIQYF. The CDR3 DNA reads as TGTGCCAGCAGCCAAGGCCCGACTAGCGGGGAGGAAAACATTCAGTACTTC.

This chain links TRBV9 with TRBJ2-3; D is possibly TRBD2 (7 bases). Germline CDR1 and CDR2: SGDLS and YYNGEE. V dropped 5 bases and J dropped 6 bases, with 16 bases sitting between them. The CDR3 loop spans 14 amino acids. The CDR3 sequence: CASRGGGGYDTQYF. The CDR3 DNA reads as TGTGCCAGCAGAGGGGGAGGGGGATACGATACGCAGTATTTT.

This clonotype was recorded at least ten times. The rearrangement joins TRBV20-1 to TRBJ1-1; D perhaps matches TRBD1 (6 bases). Trimming took 4 bases from V and 0 from J, leaving 18 bases between them. The CDR3 runs to 16 residues. Looked up from germline, CDR1 is DFQATT and CDR2 is SNEGSKA (reference sequence). The CDR3 coding sequence is TGCAGTGCTACCAGGGGCCGACCTTTCATGAACACTGAAGCTTTCTTT. It translates to CSATRGRPFMNTEAFF.

The chain carries TRBV11-2 and TRBJ1-1, with TRBD1 matching 9 bases. CDR3 size: 16 residues. The ends lost 0 bases at V and 4 bases at J; junction bases unmatched: 6. Per the germline V gene, CDR1 is SGHAT and CDR2 is FQNNGV. CDR3 in DNA: TGTGCCAGCAGCTTAGATTTCGGGACAGGGCGCACTGAAGCTTTCTTT. Translated, it gives CASSLDFGTGRTEAFF.

The genes are TRBV19 and TRBJ2-1; TRBD2 agrees at 8 bases. V was pared by 5 bases and J by 6 bases, with 9 bases of the junction left unmatched. CDR1 is LNHDA, CDR2 SQIVND, per germline (reference sequence). This CDR3 comprises 15 residues. CDR3 residues: CASSLETGGTNEQFF. For the CDR3, the DNA is TGTGCCAGTAGTCTTGAGACGGGGGGGACCAATGAGCAGTTCTTC.

This clonotype occurred many times. The genes are TRBV6-2 or TRBV6-3 and TRBJ1-1; a possible D gene is TRBD1 (5 bases). Trimming pared 5 bases from V and 3 bases from J, leaving 13 bases between. Germline CDR1 reads MNHEY; CDR2 reads SVGEGT. This CDR3 is built from 14 residues. The CDR3 reads CASSELGGDTEAFF. The CDR3 nucleotides are TGTGCCAGCAGTGAATTGGGGGGGGACACTGAAGCTTTCTTT.

This clonotype was recorded at least ten times. This chain uses TRBV2 with TRBJ1-1; D possibly corresponds to TRBD1 (5 bases). CDR3 length: 16 amino acids. Germline V gives CDR1 SNHLY, CDR2 FYNNEI. V dropped 2 bases and J dropped 1 base, with 14 bases sitting between them. In DNA form, the CDR3 reads TGTGCCAGCAGTGAATTGGGTCGGGGGGGGAACACTGAAGCTTTCTTT. Its protein is CASSELGRGGNTEAFF.

This clonotype appeared many times. The chain links TRBV30 to TRBJ2-1; 11 bases line up with TRBD2. There are 12 residues in the CDR3. With 8 bases clipped from V and 8 bases from J, the junction kept 5 bases outside the gene matches. Germline values: CDR1 GTSNPN, CDR2 SVGIG (reference sequence). Here the CDR3 reads CAGTSGGYEQFF. The CDR3 DNA reads TGTGCCGGGACTAGCGGAGGGTATGAGCAGTTCTTC. The whole variable domain, remainder taken from reference TRBV30 and TRBJ2-1, is SQTIHQWPATLVQPVGSPLSLECTVEGTSNPNLYWYRQAAGRGLQLLFYSVGIGQISSEVPQNLSASRPQDRQFILSSKKLLLSDSGFYLCAGTSGGYEQFFGPGTRLTVL.

This clonotype was counted many times. The CDR3 reads CSADRAGDTQYF. The CDR3 coding sequence is TGCAGTGCAGACAGGGCGGGAGATACGCAGTATTTT. This chain connects TRBV20-1 to TRBJ2-3; 7 bases map to TRBD1. The CDR3 contains 12 residues. The V gene end was trimmed by 6 bases and the J gene end by 5 bases; junction bases not matched to a gene: 5. Germline values: CDR1 DFQATT, CDR2 SNEGSKA (reference sequence).

This clonotype has a handful of counts. The chain has TRBV7-3 and TRBJ2-7, with TRBD2 matching over 10 bases. CDR1 and CDR2 (germline): SGHTA, FQGTGA. The V gene end was trimmed by 2 bases and the J gene end by 5 bases; junction bases not matched to a gene: 12. This CDR3 region has 17 residues. In DNA, the CDR3 is TGTGCCAGCAGCTTAGGTCCAGCGGGAGGGCCTAGTAACGAGCAGTACTTC. This encodes CASSLGPAGGPSNEQYF.

The rearrangement joins TRBV4-2 to TRBJ2-3; TRBD1 matches at 9 bases. Germline V gene data show CDR1 as LGHNA and CDR2 as YNFKEQ. The CDR3 has 15 residues. Germline trimming cut 0 bases from V and 13 bases from J; bases unmatched to any gene: 11. CDR3 DNA: TGTGCCAGCAGCCAAGAGGCGTCCGGGACAGGGAAAAAGTATTTT. Amino acids: CASSQEASGTGKKYF.

The chain combines TRBV5-4 with TRBJ2-3, with 7 nucleotides matching TRBD1. Germline V gene data show CDR1 as SGHNT and CDR2 as YYREEE (reference sequence). This CDR3 region has 15 residues. The junction had 7 bases not matched to a gene; V was cut back by 5 bases and J by 1 base. CDR3 nucleotide sequence: TGTGCCAGCAGACTAGGACAGGTCGGCACAGATACGCAGTATTTT. It yields the protein CASRLGQVGTDTQYF. Full variable domain (outside the CDR3, taken from reference TRBV5-4 and TRBJ2-3): ETGVTQSPTHLIKTRGQQVTLRCSSQSGHNTVSWYQQALGQGPQFIFQYYREEENGRGNFPPRFSGLQFPNYSSELNVNALELDDSALYLCASRLGQVGTDTQYFGPGTRLTVL.

This clonotype was observed many times. The V gene is TRBV12-3 or TRBV12-4, the J gene TRBJ1-3; D unresolved. The CDR3 contains 14 residues. V dropped 1 base and J dropped 1 base, with 5 bases sitting between them. This chain's CDR3 is CASSLGVSGNTIYF. CDR3 nucleotide sequence: TGTGCCAGCAGTTTAGGGGTTTCTGGAAACACCATATATTTT.

This clonotype has ten or more counts. The chain has TRBV20-1 and TRBJ2-7; 9 bases fit TRBD2. The CDR3 consists of 15 residues. Per the germline V gene, CDR1 is DFQATT and CDR2 is SNEGSKA (reference sequence). Trimming at V came to 3 bases and at J to 4 bases, leaving 10 bases not matched to a gene. This CDR3 reads CSASPTGTSIYEQYF. In DNA form, the CDR3 reads TGCAGTGCTAGCCCGACCGGGACTAGCATATACGAGCAGTACTTC.

At least ten counts were recorded for this clonotype. The genes are TRBV6-5 and TRBJ1-2; unclear D gene. Germline CDR1 and CDR2: MNHEY and SVGAGI. The CDR3 contains 13 residues. The V end was cut by 4 bases, the J end by 2 bases, with 8 bases between. CDR3 nucleotide sequence: TGTGCCAGCAGTTCCTACGGAAACTATGGCTACACCTTC. It specifies CASSSYGNYGYTF.

The CDR3 nucleotides read TGTGCCAGCGGGTCGTACCAAGAGACCCAGTACTTC. Its protein product is CASGSYQETQYF. The chain couples TRBV6-2 or TRBV6-3 to TRBJ2-5; D gene unclear. Trimming left V 8 bases short and J 0 bases short, with 7 bases between. This CDR3 has 12 residues. In germline, CDR1 is MNHEY, CDR2 SVGEGT.

This clonotype was recorded at least ten times. The rearrangement joins TRBV20-1 to TRBJ1-2; 7 bases are a match to TRBD1. The length of the CDR3 is 14 residues. J was trimmed by 4 bases and V by 0 bases; bases with no gene match: 5. Germline V CDR1 and CDR2: DFQATT, SNEGSKA (reference sequence). The CDR3 region is CSARDQGGGYGYTF. The CDR3 DNA follows: TGCAGTGCTAGAGATCAGGGGGGGGGCTATGGCTACACCTTC.

At least ten counts were recorded for this clonotype. V and J are TRBV11-2 and TRBJ2-3; TRBD2 aligns across 10 bases. The V gene's germline CDR1 is SGHAT and CDR2 FQNNGV. The CDR3 extends over 15 amino acids. Unmatched junction bases numbered 6, after V lost 5 bases and J lost 4 bases. DNA for the CDR3: TGTGCCAGCAGCCTCCTAGCGGGAGAACCAGATACGCAGTATTTT. Its translation is CASSLLAGEPDTQYF.